Here is one TCR beta chain with its context. This entry is derived from a study of blood T cell repertoires in COVID-19. Study-wide background: From the United States, Italy and Spain came samples of acute and convalescent COVID-19.

As originally analysed: Reference gene primer amplification gave nucleated cell count estimates. Method: immunoSEQ multiplex PCR; TCRdb's copy keeps in-frame clones and lacks some. V and J calls plus clone size are reproduced from that table; the DNA served to infer D and trimming. Of about 99,000 clones in the sample, 70% to 85% were seen once. V gave up 6 bases and J gave up 7 bases; unmatched junction bases: 5. This CDR3 is built from 14 residues. Germline CDR1 is MNHEY and CDR2 is SVGAGI. Sequenced material: peripheral blood. The source of this sequence is a woman older than 75 with active or convalescent COVID-19. This sequence joins TRBV6-5 and TRBJ1-6, with 8 bases fitting TRBD1. In DNA, the CDR3 is TGTGCCAGCAGCCGGGGACAGGAGAATTCACCCCTCCACTTT. Translating it yields CASSRGQENSPLHF.